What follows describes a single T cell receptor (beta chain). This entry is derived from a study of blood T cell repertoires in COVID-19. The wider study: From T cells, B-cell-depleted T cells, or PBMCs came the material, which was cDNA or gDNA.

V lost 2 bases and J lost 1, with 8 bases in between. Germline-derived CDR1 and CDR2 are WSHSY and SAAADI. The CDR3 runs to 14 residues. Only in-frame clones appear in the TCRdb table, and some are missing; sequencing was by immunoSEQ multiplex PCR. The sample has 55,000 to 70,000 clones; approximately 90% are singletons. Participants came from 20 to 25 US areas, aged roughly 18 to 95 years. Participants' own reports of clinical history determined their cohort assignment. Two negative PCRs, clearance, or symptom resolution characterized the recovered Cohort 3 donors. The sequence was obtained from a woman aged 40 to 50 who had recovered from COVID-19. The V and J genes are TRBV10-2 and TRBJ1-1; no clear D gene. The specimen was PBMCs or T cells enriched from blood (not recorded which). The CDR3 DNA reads TGCGCCAGCAGTGAGAGAGGAAAGAACACTGAAGCTTTCTTT. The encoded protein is CASSERGKNTEAFF.